This entry describes one T cell receptor beta chain. Its target is not known. As it was prepared, the TCRbeta library received unique molecular identifiers. TCRdb re-derived calls from the PCR reads in MiXCR, one entry per CDR3 protein. Here the sample spans some 110,000 distinct CDR3 sequences, about 9.3% being singletons. These data belong to a study of T-cell reconstitution after alpha-beta-depleted transplantation in children. Whole-study results and caveats: One year post-transplant, T-cell counts and diversity were largely derived from T cells produced anew. Surviving recipient cells, namely T cells and thymic progenitors, were the source of high day-60 TCRbeta diversity in some patients. The origin of alpha-beta T cells about two months after transplant was reportedly several hundred expanded graft clones.

The sample here was PBMCs, taken before TCRalphabeta/CD19-depleted stem cell transplant. The receptor was isolated from a boy younger than 10 with acute lymphoblastic leukemia, due to receive a stem cell transplant.

The CDR3 bases are TGTGCCAGCAGGGCGAGCGGGCCACGCTACGAGCAGTACTTC. Protein product: CASRASGPRYEQYF. This rearrangement joins TRBV2 to TRBJ2-7; a weak D match, TRBD2 (6 bases). The CDR3 consists of 14 residues. Trimming shortened V by 6 bases and J by 3 bases, and 15 bases separated the two germline ends. Germline V gene sequence: CDR1 SNHLY, CDR2 FYNNEI.